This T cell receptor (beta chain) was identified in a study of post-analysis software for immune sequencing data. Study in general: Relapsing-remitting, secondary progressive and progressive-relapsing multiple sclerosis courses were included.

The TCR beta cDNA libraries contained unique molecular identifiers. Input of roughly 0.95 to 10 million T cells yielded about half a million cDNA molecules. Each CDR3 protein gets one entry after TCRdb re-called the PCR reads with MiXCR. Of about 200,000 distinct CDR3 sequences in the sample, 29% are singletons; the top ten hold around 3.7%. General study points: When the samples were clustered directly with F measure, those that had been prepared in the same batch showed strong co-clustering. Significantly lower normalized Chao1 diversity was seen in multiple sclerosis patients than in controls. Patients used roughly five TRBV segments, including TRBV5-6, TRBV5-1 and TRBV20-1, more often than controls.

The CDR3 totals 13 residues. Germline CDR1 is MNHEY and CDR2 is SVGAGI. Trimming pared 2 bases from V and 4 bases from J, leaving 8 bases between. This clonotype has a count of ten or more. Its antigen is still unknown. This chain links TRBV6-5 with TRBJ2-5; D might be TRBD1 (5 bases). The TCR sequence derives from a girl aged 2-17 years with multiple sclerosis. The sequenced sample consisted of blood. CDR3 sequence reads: CASSYPGSETQYF. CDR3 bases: TGTGCCAGCAGTTACCCAGGGTCAGAGACCCAGTACTTC.